Each of the 26 T cell receptor beta chains below was sequenced from the same sample in a study of blood T cell repertoires in COVID-19. Here immunoSEQ multiplex PCR was the method, and the copy in TCRdb shows in-frame clones only, minus some. The data contain a few hundred thousand clones, around nine tenths of them singletons. Sequenced material: PBMCs or T cells enriched from blood (not recorded which). The receptors stem from a woman in her forties or fifties who had recovered from COVID-19.

J is TRBJ1-2 and V is TRBV10-3; D possibly corresponds to TRBD1 (5 bases). CDR3 length: 14 amino acids. Deletions cut 10 bases from V and 0 bases from J, with 15 bases between. The germline V gene has CDR1 ENHRY and CDR2 SYGVKD. This chain's CDR3 is CATASTATNYGYTF. The CDR3 DNA sequence: TGTGCCACCGCGTCGACAGCCACTAACTATGGCTACACCTTC.

The gene calls are TRBV19 and TRBJ1-1, with D tentatively TRBD1 (5 bases). V lost 0 bases and J lost 11, with 13 bases in between. CDR1 and CDR2 from the germline V gene are LNHDA and SQIVND (reference sequence). The length of the CDR3 is 13 residues. The DNA for the CDR3 is TGTGCCAGTAGTATAGACGTGGACAATAAGGCTTTCTTT. Translation: CASSIDVDNKAFF.

V usage is TRBV7-8 and J usage is TRBJ2-3; D perhaps matches TRBD2 (6 bases). Germline V gene sequence: CDR1 SGHVS, CDR2 FQNEAQ. The CDR3 is made up of 12 amino acids. V shed 5 bases and J shed 6 bases, with 9 bases lying between them. The CDR3, as DNA: TGTGCCAGCAGCCGAGGGAGGGATACGCAGTATTTT. Translation: CASSRGRDTQYF.

The V gene is TRBV30, the J gene TRBJ1-1; 11 bases line up with TRBD1. The germline gives CDR1 GTSNPN, CDR2 SVGIG (reference sequence). This CDR3 spans 13 amino acids. The junction had 6 bases not matched to a gene; V was cut back by 8 bases and J by 4 bases. CDR3 sequence (DNA): TGTGCCCGCCGGGACAGGGGGGCCACTGAAGCTTTCTTT. Protein sequence: CARRDRGATEAFF.

J is TRBJ2-1 and V is TRBV7-6, with 13 nucleotides matching TRBD2. The CDR3 extends over 15 amino acids. Germline values: CDR1 SGHVS, CDR2 FNYEAQ. V trimming: 5 bases; J trimming: 7 bases; junction bases outside the gene matches: 5. CDR3 protein: CASSRLAGGENEQFF. CDR3 in DNA: TGTGCCAGCAGCCGACTAGCGGGGGGAGAGAATGAGCAGTTCTTC. Variable domain in full (rest from reference TRBV7-6 and TRBJ2-1): GAGVSQSPRYKVTKRGQDVALRCDPISGHVSLYWYRQALGQGPEFLTYFNYEAQQDKSGLPNDRFSAERPEGSISTLTIQRTEQRDSAMYRCASSRLAGGENEQFFGPGTRLTVL.

This rearrangement joins TRBV19 to TRBJ2-4; a weak D match, TRBD1 (6 bases). CDR1 and CDR2 from the germline V gene are LNHDA and SQIVND (reference sequence). The CDR3 loop spans 19 amino acids. V was clipped by 0 bases and J by 0 bases, with 18 bases between them. CDR3 protein: CASSIDYGTHNQAKNIQYF. Written as DNA, the CDR3 is TGTGCCAGTAGTATAGATTACGGGACACATAATCAAGCCAAAAACATTCAGTACTTC.

This chain connects TRBV7-9 to TRBJ1-3, with D possibly being TRBD1 (6 bases). The CDR3 loop spans 18 amino acids. V was trimmed by 5 bases and J by 2 bases, leaving 22 bases between them. CDR1 is SEHNR, CDR2 FQNEAQ, per germline (reference sequence). The CDR3 DNA reads as TGTGCCAGCAGCACAACAGGGACCCCTTTTTTCGCTGGAAACACCATATATTTT. Translated: CASSTTGTPFFAGNTIYF.

The V and J genes are TRBV7-2 and TRBJ1-1; D may be TRBD1 (5 bases). Germline assignment: CDR1 SGHTA and CDR2 FQGNSA. V lost 1 base and J lost 2, with 11 bases in between. The CDR3 consists of 15 residues. CDR3 loop: CASSLVTARNTEAFF. In DNA form, the CDR3 reads TGTGCCAGCAGCTTAGTGACAGCGCGAAACACTGAAGCTTTCTTT.

The J gene is TRBJ2-1, the V gene TRBV7-9, with 10 positions matching TRBD2. The CDR3 is made up of 16 amino acids. V lost 6 bases and J lost 5; bases outside the gene matches: 10. The germline V gene has CDR1 SEHNR and CDR2 FQNEAQ (reference sequence). The CDR3 reads CASRQYSSGGNNEQFF. CDR3 nucleotide sequence: TGTGCCAGCAGGCAATACTCTAGCGGGGGTAACAATGAGCAGTTCTTC.

The chain is built from TRBV30 and TRBJ2-1, with D possibly TRBD2 on 7 matching bases. Germline loops: CDR1 GTSNPN, CDR2 SVGIG (reference sequence). The length of the CDR3 is 15 residues. The V end lost 6 bases, the J end lost 8 bases, and 23 bases lay between the germline ends. CDR3 bases: TGTGCCTGCCGCCAGGGGATGGGGGGGTTCGATGAGCAGTTCTTC. The encoded protein is CACRQGMGGFDEQFF.

The chain carries TRBV12-3 or TRBV12-4 and TRBJ2-7; D not resolved. CDR3 size: 11 residues. V was trimmed by 4 bases and J by 3 bases, leaving 4 bases between them. CDR3 DNA: TGTGCCAGCAGTTCAAACTACGAGCAGTACTTC. Protein product: CASSSNYEQYF.

The genes are TRBV12-3 or TRBV12-4 and TRBJ1-2; perhaps TRBD1 as D (5 bases). This CDR3 has 12 amino acids. V was clipped by 2 bases and J by 8 bases, with 9 bases between them. The CDR3 coding sequence is TGTGCCAGCAGTTTACCCGGGGGGGGCTACACCTTC. Translating it yields CASSLPGGGYTF.

CDR3 amino acids: CASSIVGLDRGGYTF. For the CDR3, the DNA is TGTGCCAGTAGTATTGTGGGCCTCGACAGGGGAGGCTACACCTTC. The chain couples TRBV19 to TRBJ1-2; 8 nucleotides match TRBD1. The CDR3 is 15 amino acids. After removal of 3 bases from V and 8 bases from J, the junction contained 11 bases not matched to a gene. Germline loops: CDR1 LNHDA, CDR2 SQIVND (reference sequence).

This chain uses TRBV25-1 with TRBJ1-1, with 7 bases fitting TRBD1. The CDR3 length is 14 residues. Trimming cost V 4 bases and J 5 bases; bases outside gene matches: 7. Germline V CDR1 and CDR2: MGHDK, SYGVNS. The CDR3 DNA sequence: TGTGCCAGCAGTGGATACAGGGGAGAGACTGAAGCTTTCTTT. This translates into CASSGYRGETEAFF.

V usage is TRBV27 and J usage is TRBJ2-5, with 8 bases lining up with TRBD2. CDR3 length: 16 amino acids. With 4 bases clipped from V and 5 bases from J, the junction kept 12 bases outside the gene matches. Germline lookup yields CDR1 MNHEY and CDR2 SMNVEV (reference sequence). CDR3 sequence: CASSSRPPAGGETQYF. CDR3 DNA: TGTGCCAGCAGTTCCCGACCCCCGGCGGGGGGCGAGACCCAGTACTTC.

This rearrangement joins TRBV13 to TRBJ1-1, with D perhaps TRBD1 (5 bases). V shed 3 bases and J shed 4 bases, with 12 bases lying between them. In germline, CDR1 is PRHDT, CDR2 FYEKMQ (reference sequence). This CDR3 spans 14 amino acids. The CDR3 DNA is TGTGCCAGCAGCTTTTCTTCAGGGCCCACTGAAGCTTTCTTT. This codes for CASSFSSGPTEAFF. Complete variable domain (other parts from reference TRBV13 and TRBJ1-1): AAGVIQSPRHLIKEKRETATLKCYPIPRHDTVYWYQQGPGQDPQFLISFYEKMQSDKGSIPDRFSAQQFSDYHSELNMSSLELGDSALYFCASSFSSGPTEAFFGQGTRLTVV.

The rearrangement uses TRBV10-3 and TRBJ2-1; D possibly corresponds to TRBD2 (7 bases). Germline V gives CDR1 ENHRY, CDR2 SYGVKD. CDR3 length: 22 amino acids. Trimming removed 2 bases from V and 2 bases from J, with 31 bases in between. The CDR3 spells CAISEALGGRGQKRGAYNEQFF. The CDR3 DNA follows: TGTGCCATCAGTGAGGCCCTAGGGGGGCGCGGCCAGAAACGGGGGGCCTACAATGAGCAGTTCTTC.

The CDR3: CASSAHGDGNTIYF. The CDR3 DNA sequence: TGTGCCAGCAGCGCCCACGGAGATGGGAACACCATATATTTT. The chain joins TRBV9 to TRBJ1-3, with no clear D. V was shortened by 3 bases and J by 7 bases, with 14 bases between the two germline ends. Germline V lookup: CDR1 SGDLS, CDR2 YYNGEE. The CDR3 covers 14 residues.

This sequence joins TRBV18 and TRBJ1-4; D unresolved. This CDR3 is built from 15 residues. Germline CDR1 KGHSH, CDR2 LQKENI. V shed 3 bases and J shed 0 bases, with 8 bases lying between them. Here the CDR3 reads CASSPDGATNEKLFF. In nucleotides, the CDR3 is TGTGCCAGCTCACCCGACGGGGCAACTAATGAAAAACTGTTTTTT.

A single count supports this clone. This sequence joins TRBV6-2 or TRBV6-3 and TRBJ1-4; 8 nucleotides agree with TRBD1. CDR1 MNHEY and CDR2 SVGEGT come from the germline V gene. The CDR3 has 14 residues. Germline trimming cut 4 bases from V and 8 bases from J; bases unmatched to any gene: 6. The CDR3 is CASSSDRGGEKLFF. As DNA, the CDR3 is TGTGCCAGCAGTTCCGACAGGGGTGGCGAAAAACTGTTTTTT.

This clone has just a few counts. The chain couples TRBV19 to TRBJ1-1; 8 bases are shared with TRBD1. The CDR3 is 14 amino acids. V lost 9 bases and J lost 7; bases outside the gene matches: 13. Looked up from germline, CDR1 is LNHDA and CDR2 is SQIVND (reference sequence). The CDR3 sequence: CASMDPGGHFEAFF. The DNA for the CDR3 is TGTGCCAGCATGGATCCAGGGGGCCATTTTGAAGCTTTCTTT.

The V and J genes are TRBV7-9 and TRBJ1-6; 10 nucleotides line up with TRBD1. V was pared by 5 bases and J by 8 bases, with 9 bases of the junction left unmatched. The germline gives CDR1 SEHNR, CDR2 FQNEAQ (reference sequence). The CDR3 runs 16 residues. The CDR3 here is CASSTQTGTGDSPLHF. CDR3 coding DNA: TGTGCCAGCAGCACGCAGACCGGGACAGGGGATTCACCCCTCCACTTT.

This chain uses TRBV6-1 with TRBJ2-1; unclear D gene. Germline values: CDR1 MNHNS, CDR2 SASEGT. The CDR3 extends over 15 amino acids. V was cut by 3 bases and J by 6 bases, with 15 bases left in between. The CDR3 DNA follows: TGTGCCAGCAGTGATGATCGGGTCGCAACCAATGAGCAGTTCTTC. The encoded protein is CASSDDRVATNEQFF.

The chain joins TRBV28 to TRBJ1-1; perhaps TRBD1 as D (5 bases). In germline, CDR1 is MDHEN, CDR2 SYDVKM. CDR3 size: 11 residues. Between the trimmed V and J ends, which lost 8 bases and 5 bases, there was a span of 9 bases. The CDR3 DNA reads TGTGCCAGCGCCCGGGGGACTGAAGCTTTCTTT. Residues: CASARGTEAFF. Variable domain in full (rest from reference TRBV28 and TRBJ1-1): DVKVTQSSRYLVKRTGEKVFLECVQDMDHENMFWYRQDPGLGLRLIYFSYDVKMKEKGDIPEGYSVSREKKERFSLILESASTNQTSMYLCASARGTEAFFGQGTRLTVV.

For this clone: The same CDR3 also results from other DNA sequences found in this sample. This chain connects TRBV7-9 to TRBJ2-7, with a weak D call TRBD2 (6 bases). The CDR3 has 12 amino acids. Per germline, CDR1 SEHNR and CDR2 FQNEAQ (reference sequence). The V and J ends lost 3 bases and 4 bases respectively, with 7 bases between them. The CDR3 nucleotides are TGTGCCAGCAGCTTGCGGGGATACGAGCAGTACTTC. It specifies CASSLRGYEQYF.

The gene calls are TRBV2 and TRBJ1-5; tentative D call: TRBD1 (6 bases). Trimming cost V 5 bases and J 8 bases, with 16 bases left between them. CDR3 length equals 14 residues. The germline V gene has CDR1 SNHLY and CDR2 FYNNEI. In DNA, the CDR3 is TGTGCCAGCAGTAGCAGGGGTACGGTGGAGCCCCAGCATTTT. Residues: CASSSRGTVEPQHF.